The present entry profiles one T cell receptor (beta chain) with its context. The antigen is not known. Other nucleotide sequences from this sample produce the same CDR3. The data are from a study of OX40 agonist ivuxolimab in advanced cancers. Across the study: Allowance was made for prior anti-PD-1, anti-PD-L1 or anti-CTLA-4 therapy, and 40% to 45% had some.

V was cut by 3 bases and J by 2 bases, with 8 bases left in between. Germline CDR1 and CDR2: GTSNPN and SVGIG (reference sequence). This CDR3 spans 13 amino acids. Sequencing was performed with immunoSEQ multiplex PCR; in TCRdb, only in-frame clones are kept and a portion is missing. This table has more than 55,000 clones, roughly 85% appearing once. Study-wide points: The work left the antigen specificity of expanded peripheral T cells undetermined. Partial responders at 0.1-3.0 mg/kg had among the lowest clonal expansion.

The TCR was taken from an adult with an advanced solid tumor such as melanoma, head and neck, liver or kidney cancer. The chain combines TRBV30 with TRBJ1-5; D may be TRBD1 (6 bases). The starting material was CD4+ or CD8+ T cells sorted from blood, obtained in a trial of the OX40 agonist ivuxolimab. The CDR3 DNA sequence: TGTGCCTGGAGCCGACAGGGCAATCAGCCCCAGCATTTT. This codes for CAWSRQGNQPQHF. Filled out from reference TRBV30 and TRBJ1-5, the complete variable domain reads SQTIHQWPATLVQPVGSPLSLECTVEGTSNPNLYWYRQAAGRGLQLLFYSVGIGQISSEVPQNLSASRPQDRQFILSSKKLLLSDSGFYLCAWSRQGNQPQHFGDGTRLSIL.